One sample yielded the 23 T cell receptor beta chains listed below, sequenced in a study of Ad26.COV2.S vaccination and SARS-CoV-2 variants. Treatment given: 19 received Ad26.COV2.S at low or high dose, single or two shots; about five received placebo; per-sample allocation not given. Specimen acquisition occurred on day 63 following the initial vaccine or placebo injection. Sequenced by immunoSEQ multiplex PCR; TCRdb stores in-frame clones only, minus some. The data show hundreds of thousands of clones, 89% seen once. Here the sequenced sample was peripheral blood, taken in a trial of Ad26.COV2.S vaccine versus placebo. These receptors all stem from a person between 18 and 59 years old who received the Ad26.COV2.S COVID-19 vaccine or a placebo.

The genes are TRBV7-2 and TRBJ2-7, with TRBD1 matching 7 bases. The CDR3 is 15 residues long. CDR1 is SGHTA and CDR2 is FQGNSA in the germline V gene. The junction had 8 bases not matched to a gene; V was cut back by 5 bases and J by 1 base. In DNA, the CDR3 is TGTGCCAGCAGCCCCGGACAGGCTCGTTCCTACGAGCAGTACTTC. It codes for CASSPGQARSYEQYF.

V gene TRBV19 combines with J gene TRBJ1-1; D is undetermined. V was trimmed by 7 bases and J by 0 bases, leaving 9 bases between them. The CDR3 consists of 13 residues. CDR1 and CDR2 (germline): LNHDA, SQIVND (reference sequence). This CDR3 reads CASNRALNTEAFF. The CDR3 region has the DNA TGTGCCAGTAACCGAGCACTGAACACTGAAGCTTTCTTT.

CDR3 nucleotide sequence: TGTGCTAGTGGTTTAAGTAGAGGTCCCGCCACCGGGGAGCTGTTTTTT. This gives the protein CASGLSRGPATGELFF. The chain couples TRBV12-5 to TRBJ2-2; no definite D call. The CDR3 extends over 16 amino acids. Germline values: CDR1 LGHNT, CDR2 FRNRAP. With 3 bases removed from V and 4 bases from J, the gap between germline ends came to 15 bases.

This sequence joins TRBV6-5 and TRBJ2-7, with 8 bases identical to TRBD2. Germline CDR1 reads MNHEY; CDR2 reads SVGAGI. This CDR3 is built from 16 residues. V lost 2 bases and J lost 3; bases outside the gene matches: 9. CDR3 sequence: CASSYQSGTSFYEQYF. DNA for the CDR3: TGTGCCAGCAGTTACCAATCCGGGACTAGTTTCTACGAGCAGTACTTC.

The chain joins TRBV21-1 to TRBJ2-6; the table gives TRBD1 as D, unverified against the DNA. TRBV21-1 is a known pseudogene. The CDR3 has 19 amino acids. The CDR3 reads CASSANRADAVSGANVLTF. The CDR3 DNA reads TGTGCCAGCAGCGCGAACAGGGCCGATGCCGTTTCTGGGGCCAACGTCCTGACTTTC.

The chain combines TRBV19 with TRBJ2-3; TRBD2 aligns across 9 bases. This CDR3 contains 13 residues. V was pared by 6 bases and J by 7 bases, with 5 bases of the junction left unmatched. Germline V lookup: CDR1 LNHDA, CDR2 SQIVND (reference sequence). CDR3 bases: TGTGCCAGTAGACCGGGACTAGCTTATACGCAGTATTTT. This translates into CASRPGLAYTQYF.

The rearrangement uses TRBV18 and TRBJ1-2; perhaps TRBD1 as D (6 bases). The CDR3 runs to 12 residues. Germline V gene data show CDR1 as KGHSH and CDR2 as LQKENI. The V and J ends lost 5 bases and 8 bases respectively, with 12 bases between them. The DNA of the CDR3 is TGTGCCAGCTCATTGGACAGCAAGGGCTACACCTTC. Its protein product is CASSLDSKGYTF.

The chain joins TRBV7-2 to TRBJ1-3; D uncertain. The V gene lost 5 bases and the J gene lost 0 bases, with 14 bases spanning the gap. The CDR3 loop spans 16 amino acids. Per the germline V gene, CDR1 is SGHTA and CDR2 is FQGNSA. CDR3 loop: CASSPDAGLSGNTIYF. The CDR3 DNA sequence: TGTGCCAGCAGCCCGGACGCCGGCCTCTCTGGAAACACCATATATTTT.

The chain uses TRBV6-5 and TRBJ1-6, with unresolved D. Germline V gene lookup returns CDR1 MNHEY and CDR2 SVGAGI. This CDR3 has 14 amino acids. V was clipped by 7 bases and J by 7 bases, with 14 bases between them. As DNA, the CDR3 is TGTGCCAGCACCCTACGAGGGCCGAATTCACCCCTCCACTTT. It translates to CASTLRGPNSPLHF.

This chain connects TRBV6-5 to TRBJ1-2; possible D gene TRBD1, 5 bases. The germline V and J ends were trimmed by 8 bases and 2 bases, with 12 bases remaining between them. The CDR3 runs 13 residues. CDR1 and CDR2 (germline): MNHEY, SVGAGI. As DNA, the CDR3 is TGTGCCAGCTCCCAGACAGCCAACTATGGCTACACCTTC. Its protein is CASSQTANYGYTF.

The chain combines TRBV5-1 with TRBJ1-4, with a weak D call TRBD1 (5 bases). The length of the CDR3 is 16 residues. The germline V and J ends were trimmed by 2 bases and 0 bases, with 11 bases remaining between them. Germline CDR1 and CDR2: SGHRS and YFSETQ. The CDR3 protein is CASSLQQAATNEKLFF. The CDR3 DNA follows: TGCGCCAGCAGCTTACAACAGGCTGCAACTAATGAAAAACTGTTTTTT.

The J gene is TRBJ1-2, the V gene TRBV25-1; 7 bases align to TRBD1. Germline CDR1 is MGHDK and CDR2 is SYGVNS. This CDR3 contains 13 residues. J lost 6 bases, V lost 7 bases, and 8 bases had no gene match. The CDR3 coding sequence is TGTGCCAGCACGAGGGGGCCGAGAGATGGCTACACCTTC. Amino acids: CASTRGPRDGYTF.

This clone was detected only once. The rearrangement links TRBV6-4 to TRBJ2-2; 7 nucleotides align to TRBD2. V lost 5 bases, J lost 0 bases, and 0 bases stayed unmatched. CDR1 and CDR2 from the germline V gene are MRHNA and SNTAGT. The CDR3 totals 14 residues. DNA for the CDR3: TGTGCCAGCAGTCTAGCGGCGAACACCGGGGAGCTGTTTTTT. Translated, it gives CASSLAANTGELFF.

The CDR3 spells CAGEQGRSGNTIYF. In DNA, the CDR3 is TGTGCCGGAGAACAGGGGCGCTCTGGAAACACCATATATTTT. The rearrangement links TRBV30 to TRBJ1-3; 7 nucleotides match TRBD1. J gave up 0 bases and V 8 bases, and 7 bases lay outside the gene matches. CDR1 is GTSNPN, CDR2 SVGIG, per germline (reference sequence). The CDR3 has 14 residues.

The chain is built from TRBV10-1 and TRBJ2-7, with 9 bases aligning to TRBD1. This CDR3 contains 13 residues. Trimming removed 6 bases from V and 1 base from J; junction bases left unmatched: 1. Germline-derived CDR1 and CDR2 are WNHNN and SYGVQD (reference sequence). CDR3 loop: CASRGTGSYEQYF. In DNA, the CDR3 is TGCGCCAGCAGGGGGACAGGGTCCTACGAGCAGTACTTC.

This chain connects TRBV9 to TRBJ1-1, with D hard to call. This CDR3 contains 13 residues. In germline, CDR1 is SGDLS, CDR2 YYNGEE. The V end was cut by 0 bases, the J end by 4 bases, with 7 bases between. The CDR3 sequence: CASSVAQFTEAFF. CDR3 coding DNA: TGTGCCAGCAGCGTAGCACAGTTCACTGAAGCTTTCTTT.

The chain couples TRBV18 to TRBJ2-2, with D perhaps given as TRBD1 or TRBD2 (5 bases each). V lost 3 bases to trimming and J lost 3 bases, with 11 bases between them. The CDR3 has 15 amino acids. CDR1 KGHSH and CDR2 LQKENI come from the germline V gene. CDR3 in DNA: TGTGCCAGCTCACCTATCCGGGGACACACCGGGGAGCTGTTTTTT. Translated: CASSPIRGHTGELFF. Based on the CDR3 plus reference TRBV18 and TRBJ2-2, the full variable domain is NAGVMQNPRHLVRRRGQEARLRCSPMKGHSHVYWYRQLPEEGLKFMVYLQKENIIDESGMPKERFSAEFPKEGPSILRIQQVVRGDSAAYFCASSPIRGHTGELFFGEGSRLTVL.

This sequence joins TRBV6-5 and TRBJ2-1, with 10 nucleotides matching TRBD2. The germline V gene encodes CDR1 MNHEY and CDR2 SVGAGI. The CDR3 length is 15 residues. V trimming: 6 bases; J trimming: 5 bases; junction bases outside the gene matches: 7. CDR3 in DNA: TGTGCCAGCAGCCCCGGGACTAGCGTCAACAATGAGCAGTTCTTC. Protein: CASSPGTSVNNEQFF.

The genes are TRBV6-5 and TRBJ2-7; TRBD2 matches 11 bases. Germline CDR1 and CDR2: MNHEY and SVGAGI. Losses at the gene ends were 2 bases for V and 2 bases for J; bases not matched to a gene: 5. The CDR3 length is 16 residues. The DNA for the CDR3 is TGTGCCAGCAGTTACACGGGACTAGCGGAACCCTACGAGCAGTACTTC. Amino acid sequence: CASSYTGLAEPYEQYF.

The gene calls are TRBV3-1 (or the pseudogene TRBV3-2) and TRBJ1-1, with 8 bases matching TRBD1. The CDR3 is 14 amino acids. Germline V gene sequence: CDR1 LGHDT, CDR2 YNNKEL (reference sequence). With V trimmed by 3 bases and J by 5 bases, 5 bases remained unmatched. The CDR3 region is CASSHGQGATEAFF. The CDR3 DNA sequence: TGTGCCAGCAGCCATGGACAGGGCGCGACTGAAGCTTTCTTT.

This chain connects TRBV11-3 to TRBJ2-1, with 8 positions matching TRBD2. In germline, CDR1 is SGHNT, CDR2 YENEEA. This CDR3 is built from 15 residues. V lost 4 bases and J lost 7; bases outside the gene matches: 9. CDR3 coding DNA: TGTGCCAGCAGCTCCAGCGGGAGTACGAATAATGAGCAGTTCTTC. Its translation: CASSSSGSTNNEQFF.

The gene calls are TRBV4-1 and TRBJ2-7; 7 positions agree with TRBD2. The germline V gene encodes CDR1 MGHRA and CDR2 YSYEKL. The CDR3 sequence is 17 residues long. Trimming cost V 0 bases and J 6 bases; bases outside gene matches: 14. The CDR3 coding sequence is TGCGCCAGCAGCCAAGATCCAGGCGGGGGAGGGCCGTGCGAGCAGTACTTC. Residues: CASSQDPGGGGPCEQYF.

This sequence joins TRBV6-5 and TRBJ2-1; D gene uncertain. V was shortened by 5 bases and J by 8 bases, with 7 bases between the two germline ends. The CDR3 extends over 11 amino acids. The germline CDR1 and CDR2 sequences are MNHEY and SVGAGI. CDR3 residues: CASSTIYEQFF. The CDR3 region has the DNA TGTGCCAGCAGTACCATCTATGAGCAGTTCTTC.